Reported below is one T cell receptor beta chain. The antigen remains undetermined. This sample stems from a study of T cell responses to AZD1222 COVID-19 vaccine. Study results and limitations: CD4 TCRs covered the whole spike, strongest at regions 160-218 and 743-854.

Generated by immunoSEQ multiplex PCR, the TCRdb table keeps only in-frame clones and is missing some. The sample lists roughly 120,000 clones; roughly 91% were seen once. The source is an adult who received the AZD1222 COVID-19 vaccine. This material consisted of peripheral blood, taken 28 days after the second AZD1222 dose.

The CDR3 region has the DNA TGCGCCAGCAGCTGGGACTTTAATGAAAAACTGTTTTTT. This encodes CASSWDFNEKLFF. The rearrangement links TRBV5-1 to TRBJ1-4, with D possibly TRBD1 on 5 matching bases. This CDR3 is built from 13 residues. In germline, CDR1 is SGHRS, CDR2 YFSETQ. V was trimmed by 3 bases and J by 4 bases, leaving 7 bases between them. The full variable domain, rest sourced from reference TRBV5-1 and TRBJ1-4, is KAGVTQTPRYLIKTRGQQVTLSCSPISGHRSVSWYQQTPGQGLQFLFEYFSETQRNKGNFPGRFSGRQFSNSRSEMNVSTLELGDSALYLCASSWDFNEKLFFGSGTQLSVL.